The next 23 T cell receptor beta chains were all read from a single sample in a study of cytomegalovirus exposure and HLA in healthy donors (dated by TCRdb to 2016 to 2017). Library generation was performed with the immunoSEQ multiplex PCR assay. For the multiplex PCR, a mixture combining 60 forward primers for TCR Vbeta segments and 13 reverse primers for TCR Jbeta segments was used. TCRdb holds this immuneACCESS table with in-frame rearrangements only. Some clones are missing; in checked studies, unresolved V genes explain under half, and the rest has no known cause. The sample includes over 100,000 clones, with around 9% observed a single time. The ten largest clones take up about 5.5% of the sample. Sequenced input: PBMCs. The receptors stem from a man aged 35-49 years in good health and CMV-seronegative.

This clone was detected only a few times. The CDR3 DNA follows: TGTGCCAGCACTCTTTCCGGGTACTACGAGCAGTACTTC. Its translation is CASTLSGYYEQYF. V and J are TRBV28 and TRBJ2-7, with unresolved D. The germline V gene has CDR1 MDHEN and CDR2 SYDVKM. The V end lost 7 bases, the J end lost 3 bases, and 13 bases lay between the germline ends. The CDR3 has 13 residues. Using reference TRBV28 and TRBJ2-7 for the parts outside the CDR3, the full variable domain is DVKVTQSSRYLVKRTGEKVFLECVQDMDHENMFWYRQDPGLGLRLIYFSYDVKMKEKGDIPEGYSVSREKKERFSLILESASTNQTSMYLCASTLSGYYEQYFGPGTRLTVT.

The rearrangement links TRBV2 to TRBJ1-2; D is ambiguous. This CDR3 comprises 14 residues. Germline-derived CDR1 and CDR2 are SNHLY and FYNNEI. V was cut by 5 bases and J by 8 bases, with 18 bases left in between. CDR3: CASSPGVEWWGYTF. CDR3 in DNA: TGTGCCAGCAGTCCAGGTGTAGAGTGGTGGGGCTACACCTTC.

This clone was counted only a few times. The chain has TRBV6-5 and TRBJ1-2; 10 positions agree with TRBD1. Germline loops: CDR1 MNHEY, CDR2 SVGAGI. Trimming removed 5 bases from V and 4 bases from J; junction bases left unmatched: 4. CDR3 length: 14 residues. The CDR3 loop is CASSGDRGGYGYTF. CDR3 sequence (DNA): TGTGCCAGCAGTGGGGACAGGGGAGGCTATGGCTACACCTTC.

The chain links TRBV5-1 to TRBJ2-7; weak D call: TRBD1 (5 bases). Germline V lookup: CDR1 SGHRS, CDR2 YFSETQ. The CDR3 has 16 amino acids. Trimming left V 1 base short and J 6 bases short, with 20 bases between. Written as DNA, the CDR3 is TGCGCCAGCAGCTTGCTGGGGCCTGGGCAGGGTCTCGAGCAGTACTTC. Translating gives CASSLLGPGQGLEQYF.

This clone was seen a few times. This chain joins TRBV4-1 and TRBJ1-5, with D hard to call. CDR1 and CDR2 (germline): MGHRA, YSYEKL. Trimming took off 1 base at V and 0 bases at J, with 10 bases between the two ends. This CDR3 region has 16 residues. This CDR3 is CASSQAGPYSNQPQHF. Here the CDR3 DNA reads TGCGCCAGCAGCCAAGCGGGTCCCTATAGCAATCAGCCCCAGCATTTT.

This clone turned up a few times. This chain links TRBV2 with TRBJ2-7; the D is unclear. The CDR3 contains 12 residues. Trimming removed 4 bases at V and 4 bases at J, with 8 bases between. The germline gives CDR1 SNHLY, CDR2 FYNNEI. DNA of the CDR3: TGTGCCAGCAGTGCTACCAAATACGAGCAGTACTTC. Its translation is CASSATKYEQYF.

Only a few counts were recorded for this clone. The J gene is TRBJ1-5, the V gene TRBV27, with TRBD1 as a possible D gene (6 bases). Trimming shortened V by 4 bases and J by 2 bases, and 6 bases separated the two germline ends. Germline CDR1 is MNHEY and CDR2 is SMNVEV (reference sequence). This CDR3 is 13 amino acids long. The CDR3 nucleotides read TGTGCCAGCAGTTGGACAGGCAATCAGCCCCAGCATTTT. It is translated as CASSWTGNQPQHF.

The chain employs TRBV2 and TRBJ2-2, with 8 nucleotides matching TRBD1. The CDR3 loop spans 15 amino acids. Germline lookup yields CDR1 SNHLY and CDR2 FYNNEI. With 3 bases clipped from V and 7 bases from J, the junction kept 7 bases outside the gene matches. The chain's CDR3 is CASSEHRGLNGELFF. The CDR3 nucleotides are TGTGCCAGCAGTGAGCACAGGGGGTTGAACGGGGAGCTGTTTTTT.

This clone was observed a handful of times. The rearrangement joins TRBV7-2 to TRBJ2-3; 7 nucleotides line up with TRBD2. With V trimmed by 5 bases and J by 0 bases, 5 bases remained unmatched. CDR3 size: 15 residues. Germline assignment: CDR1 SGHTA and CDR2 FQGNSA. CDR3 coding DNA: TGTGCCAGCAGCAACCAAGCGGGGAGCACAGATACGCAGTATTTT. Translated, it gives CASSNQAGSTDTQYF.

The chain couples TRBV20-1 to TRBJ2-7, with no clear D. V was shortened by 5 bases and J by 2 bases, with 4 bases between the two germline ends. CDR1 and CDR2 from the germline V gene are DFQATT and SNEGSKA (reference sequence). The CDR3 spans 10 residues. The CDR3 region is CSAAPYEQYF. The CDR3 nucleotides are TGCAGTGCTGCGCCCTACGAGCAGTACTTC.

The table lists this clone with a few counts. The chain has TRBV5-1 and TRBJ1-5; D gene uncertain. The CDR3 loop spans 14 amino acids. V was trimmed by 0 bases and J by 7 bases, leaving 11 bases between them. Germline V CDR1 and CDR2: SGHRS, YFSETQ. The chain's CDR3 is CASSLGEGEQPQHF. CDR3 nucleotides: TGCGCCAGCAGCTTGGGGGAGGGAGAACAGCCCCAGCATTTT.

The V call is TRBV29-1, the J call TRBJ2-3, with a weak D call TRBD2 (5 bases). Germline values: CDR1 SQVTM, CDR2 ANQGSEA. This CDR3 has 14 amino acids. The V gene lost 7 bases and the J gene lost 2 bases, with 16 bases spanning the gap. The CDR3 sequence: CSASRRGFTDTQYF. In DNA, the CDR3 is TGCAGCGCTTCCCGACGGGGTTTCACAGATACGCAGTATTTT.

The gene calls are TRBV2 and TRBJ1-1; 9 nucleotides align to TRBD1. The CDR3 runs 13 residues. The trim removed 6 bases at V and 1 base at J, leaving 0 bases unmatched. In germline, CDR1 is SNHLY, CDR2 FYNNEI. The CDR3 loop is CASRDRGNTEAFF. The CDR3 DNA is TGTGCCAGCAGGGACAGGGGGAACACTGAAGCTTTCTTT.

The CDR3 sequence is CASSPSPSEQETQYF. The CDR3 DNA is TGTGCCAGCAGCCCCTCCCCTAGCGAACAAGAGACCCAGTACTTC. The V and J genes are TRBV7-9 and TRBJ2-5, with D maybe TRBD2 (6 bases). The CDR3 has 15 amino acids. The germline CDR1 and CDR2 sequences are SEHNR and FQNEAQ (reference sequence). Deletions cut 5 bases from V and 2 bases from J, with 15 bases between.

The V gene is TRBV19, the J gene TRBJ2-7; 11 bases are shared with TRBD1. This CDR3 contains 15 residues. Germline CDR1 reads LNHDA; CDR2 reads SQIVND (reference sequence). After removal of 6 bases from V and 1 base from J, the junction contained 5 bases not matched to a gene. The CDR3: CASSLGQGASYEQYF. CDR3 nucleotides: TGTGCCAGTAGCCTCGGACAGGGGGCATCCTACGAGCAGTACTTC.

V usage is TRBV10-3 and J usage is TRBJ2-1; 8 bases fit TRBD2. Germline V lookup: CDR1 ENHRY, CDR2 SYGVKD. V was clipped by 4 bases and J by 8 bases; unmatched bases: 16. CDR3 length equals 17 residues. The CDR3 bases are TGTGCCATCAGTGGCGACCGCGGACTAGCTATACCCTATGAGCAGTTCTTC. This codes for CAISGDRGLAIPYEQFF.

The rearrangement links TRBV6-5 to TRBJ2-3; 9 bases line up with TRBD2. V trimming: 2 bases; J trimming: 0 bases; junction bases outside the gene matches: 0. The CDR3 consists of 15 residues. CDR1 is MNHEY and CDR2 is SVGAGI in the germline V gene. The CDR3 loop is CASSYSGGSTDTQYF. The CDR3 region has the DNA TGTGCCAGCAGTTACAGCGGGGGGAGCACAGATACGCAGTATTTT.

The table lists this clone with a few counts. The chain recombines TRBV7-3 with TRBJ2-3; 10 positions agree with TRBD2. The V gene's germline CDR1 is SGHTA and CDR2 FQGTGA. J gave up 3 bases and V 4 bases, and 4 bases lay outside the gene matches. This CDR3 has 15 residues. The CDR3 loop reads CASSSTAGGTDTQYF. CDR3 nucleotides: TGTGCCAGCAGCTCCACAGCGGGGGGGACAGATACGCAGTATTTT.

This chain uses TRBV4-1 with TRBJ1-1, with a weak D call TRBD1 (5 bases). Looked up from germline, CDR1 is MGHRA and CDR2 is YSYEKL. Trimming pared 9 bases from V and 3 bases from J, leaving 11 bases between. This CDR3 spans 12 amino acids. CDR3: CASRGLYTEAFF. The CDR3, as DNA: TGCGCCAGTAGGGGTTTGTACACTGAAGCTTTCTTT.

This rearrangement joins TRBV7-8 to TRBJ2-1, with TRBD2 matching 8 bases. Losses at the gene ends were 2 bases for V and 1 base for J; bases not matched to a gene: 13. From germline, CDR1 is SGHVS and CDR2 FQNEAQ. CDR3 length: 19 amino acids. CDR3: CASSLNGAGAQTSYNEQFF. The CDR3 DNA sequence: TGTGCCAGCAGCTTAAATGGAGCGGGGGCCCAAACTTCCTACAATGAGCAGTTCTTC.

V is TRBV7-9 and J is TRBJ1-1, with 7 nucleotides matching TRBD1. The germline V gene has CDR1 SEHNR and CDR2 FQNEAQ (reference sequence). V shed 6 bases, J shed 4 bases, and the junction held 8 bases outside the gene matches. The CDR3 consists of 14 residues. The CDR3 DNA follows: TGTGCCAGCAGGAATAGGGACAGAGGCACTGAAGCTTTCTTT. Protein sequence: CASRNRDRGTEAFF.

In DNA form, the CDR3 reads TGTGCCAGCAGCGGGACACTGAACACTGAAGCTTTCTTT. This encodes CASSGTLNTEAFF. This chain joins TRBV6-1 and TRBJ1-1; possibly TRBD1 for D (6 bases). From germline, CDR1 is MNHNS and CDR2 SASEGT. The length of the CDR3 is 13 residues. The ends were cut back, 6 bases at V and 0 bases at J, with 8 bases in the middle.

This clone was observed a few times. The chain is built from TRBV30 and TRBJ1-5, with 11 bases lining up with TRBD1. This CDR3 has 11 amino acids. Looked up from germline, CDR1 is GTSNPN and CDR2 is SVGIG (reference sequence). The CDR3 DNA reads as TGTGCGGAAGGGACAGGGGGTCCCCAGCATTTT. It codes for CAEGTGGPQHF. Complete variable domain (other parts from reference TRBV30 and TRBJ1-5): SQTIHQWPATLVQPVGSPLSLECTVEGTSNPNLYWYRQAAGRGLQLLFYSVGIGQISSEVPQNLSASRPQDRQFILSSKKLLLSDSGFYLCAEGTGGPQHFGDGTRLSIL.